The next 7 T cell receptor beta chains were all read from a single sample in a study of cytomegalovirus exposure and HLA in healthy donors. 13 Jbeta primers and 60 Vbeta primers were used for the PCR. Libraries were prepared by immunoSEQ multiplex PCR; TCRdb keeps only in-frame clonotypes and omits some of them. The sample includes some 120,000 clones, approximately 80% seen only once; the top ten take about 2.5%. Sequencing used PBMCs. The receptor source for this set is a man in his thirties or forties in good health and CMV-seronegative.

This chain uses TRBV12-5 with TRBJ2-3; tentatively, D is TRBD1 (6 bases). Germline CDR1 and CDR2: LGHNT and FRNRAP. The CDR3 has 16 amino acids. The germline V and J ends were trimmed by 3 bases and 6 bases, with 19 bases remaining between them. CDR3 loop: CASGFLRGGVADTQYF. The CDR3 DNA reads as TGTGCTAGTGGTTTCCTCAGGGGCGGAGTTGCGGATACGCAGTATTTT.

CDR3 in amino acids: CATSSGGITRVGSNYGYTF. The DNA of the CDR3 is TGTGCCACCAGCAGTGGAGGGATCACTCGGGTTGGATCTAACTATGGCTACACCTTC. The gene calls are TRBV15 and TRBJ1-2; unclear D gene. Germline CDR1 LNHNV, CDR2 YYDKDF (reference sequence). Trimming cost V 3 bases and J 0 bases, with 23 bases left between them. The CDR3 extends over 19 amino acids.

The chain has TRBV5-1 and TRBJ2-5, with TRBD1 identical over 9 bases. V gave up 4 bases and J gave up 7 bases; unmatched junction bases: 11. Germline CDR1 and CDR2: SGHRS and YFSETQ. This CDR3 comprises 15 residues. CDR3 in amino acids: CASSPGDRDQGTQYF. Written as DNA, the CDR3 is TGCGCCAGCAGCCCAGGGGACAGGGACCAGGGGACCCAGTACTTC.

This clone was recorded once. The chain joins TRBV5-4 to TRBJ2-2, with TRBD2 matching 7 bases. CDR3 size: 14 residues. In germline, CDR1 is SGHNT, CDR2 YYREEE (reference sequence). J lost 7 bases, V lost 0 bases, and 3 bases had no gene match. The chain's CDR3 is CASSLAGRIGELFF. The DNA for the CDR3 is TGTGCCAGCAGCTTGGCCGGGAGGATCGGGGAGCTGTTTTTT.

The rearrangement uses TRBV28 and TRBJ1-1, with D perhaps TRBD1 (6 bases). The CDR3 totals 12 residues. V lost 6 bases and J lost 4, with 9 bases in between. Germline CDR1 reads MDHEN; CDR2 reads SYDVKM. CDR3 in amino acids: CASRSGATEAFF. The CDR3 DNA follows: TGTGCCAGCAGATCAGGGGCCACTGAAGCTTTCTTT.

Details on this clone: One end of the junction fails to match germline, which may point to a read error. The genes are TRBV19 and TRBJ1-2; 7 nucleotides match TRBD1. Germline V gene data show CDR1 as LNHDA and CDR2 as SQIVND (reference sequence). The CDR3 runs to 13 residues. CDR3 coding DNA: TGTGCCAGTAGTTGGAAAACAGGGGAAGGCTACCCCTTC. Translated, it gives CASSWKTGEGYPF.

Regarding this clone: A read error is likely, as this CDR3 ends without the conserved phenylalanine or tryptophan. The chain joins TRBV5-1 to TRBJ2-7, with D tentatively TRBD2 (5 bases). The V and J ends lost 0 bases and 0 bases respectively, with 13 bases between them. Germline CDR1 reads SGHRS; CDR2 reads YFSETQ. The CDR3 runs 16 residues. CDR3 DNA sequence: TGCGCCAGCAGCTTGGAGACCTTTAGCGCCTCCTACGAGCAGTACCTC. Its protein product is CASSLETFSASYEQYL.